This T cell receptor (beta chain) was observed in a study of blood T cell repertoires in COVID-19. Germline assignment: CDR1 SGDLS and CDR2 YYNGEE. The CDR3 covers 20 residues. Deletions cut 4 bases from V and 0 bases from J, with 23 bases between. Authors' analysis steps: Estimates of nucleated cell counts were drawn from the amplification of reference gene primers. TCRdb's table, derived via immunoSEQ multiplex PCR, lists solely in-frame clones and lacks some. V, J and clone size reflect that table, while D and trimming were determined from the DNA. The sample consists of about 160,000 clones, almost 85% of them appearing once.

The source of this sequence is a man aged 35-49 years who had recovered from COVID-19. V and J are TRBV9 and TRBJ2-6; D remains unclear. Input material: peripheral blood. CDR3 sequence: CASSYPFSPKPNSGANVLTF. In DNA, the CDR3 is TGTGCCAGCAGCTACCCATTTAGCCCTAAACCAAACTCTGGGGCCAACGTCCTGACTTTC.